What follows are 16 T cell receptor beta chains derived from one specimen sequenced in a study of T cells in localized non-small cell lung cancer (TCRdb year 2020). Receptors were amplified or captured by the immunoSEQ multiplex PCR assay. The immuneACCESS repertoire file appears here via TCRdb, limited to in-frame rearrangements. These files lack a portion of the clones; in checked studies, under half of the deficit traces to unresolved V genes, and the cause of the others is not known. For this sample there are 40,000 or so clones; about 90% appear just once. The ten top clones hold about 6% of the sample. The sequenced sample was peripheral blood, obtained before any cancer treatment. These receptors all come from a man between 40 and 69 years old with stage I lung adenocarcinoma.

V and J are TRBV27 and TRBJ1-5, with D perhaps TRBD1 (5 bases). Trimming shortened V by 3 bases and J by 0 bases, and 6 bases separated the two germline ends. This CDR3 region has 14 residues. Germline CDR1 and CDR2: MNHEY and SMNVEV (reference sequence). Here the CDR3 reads CASSLGTSNQPQHF. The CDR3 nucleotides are TGTGCCAGCAGTTTGGGGACTAGCAATCAGCCCCAGCATTTT.

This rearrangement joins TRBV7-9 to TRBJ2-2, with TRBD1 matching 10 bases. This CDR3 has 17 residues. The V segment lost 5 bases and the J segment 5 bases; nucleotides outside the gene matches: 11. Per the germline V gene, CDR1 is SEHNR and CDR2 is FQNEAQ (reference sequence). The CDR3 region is CASSGRQGARRTGELFF. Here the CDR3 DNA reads TGTGCCAGCAGCGGGAGACAGGGGGCGCGGAGGACCGGGGAGCTGTTTTTT.

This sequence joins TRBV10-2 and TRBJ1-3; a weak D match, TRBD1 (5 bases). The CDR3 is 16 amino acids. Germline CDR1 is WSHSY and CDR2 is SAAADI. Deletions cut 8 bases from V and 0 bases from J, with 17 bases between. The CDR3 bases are TGCGCCAGCGCAGTGGCGGGACGGAACTCTGGAAACACCATATATTTT. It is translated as CASAVAGRNSGNTIYF.

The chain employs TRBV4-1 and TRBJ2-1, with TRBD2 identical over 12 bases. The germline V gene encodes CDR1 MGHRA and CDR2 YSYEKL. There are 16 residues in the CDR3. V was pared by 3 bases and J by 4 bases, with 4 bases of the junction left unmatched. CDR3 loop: CASSQSTSGSYNEQFF. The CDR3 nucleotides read TGCGCCAGCAGCCAGTCGACTAGCGGGAGTTACAATGAGCAGTTCTTC.

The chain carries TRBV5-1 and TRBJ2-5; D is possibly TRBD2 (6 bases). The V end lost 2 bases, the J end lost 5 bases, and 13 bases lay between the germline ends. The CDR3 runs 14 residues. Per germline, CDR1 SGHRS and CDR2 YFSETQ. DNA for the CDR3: TGCGCCAGCAGCTTTTACGGGGGAGAGGAGACCCAGTACTTC. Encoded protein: CASSFYGGEETQYF.

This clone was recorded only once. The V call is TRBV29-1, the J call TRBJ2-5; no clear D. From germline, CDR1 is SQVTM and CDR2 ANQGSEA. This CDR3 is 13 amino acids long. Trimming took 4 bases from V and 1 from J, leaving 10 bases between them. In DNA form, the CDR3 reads TGCAGCGTTGCTGGCGGTCCCCAAGAGACCCAGTACTTC. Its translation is CSVAGGPQETQYF.

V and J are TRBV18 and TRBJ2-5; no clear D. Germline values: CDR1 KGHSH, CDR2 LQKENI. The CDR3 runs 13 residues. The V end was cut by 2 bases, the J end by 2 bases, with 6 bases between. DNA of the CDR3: TGTGCCAGCTCACCAGCGCCACAAGAGACCCAGTACTTC. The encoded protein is CASSPAPQETQYF.

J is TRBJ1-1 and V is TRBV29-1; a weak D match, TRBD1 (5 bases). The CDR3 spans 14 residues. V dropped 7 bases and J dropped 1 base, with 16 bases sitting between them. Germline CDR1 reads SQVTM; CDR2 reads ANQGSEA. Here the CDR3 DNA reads TGCAGCGCCGTCACCGGGACGGCGAACACTGAAGCTTTCTTT. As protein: CSAVTGTANTEAFF.

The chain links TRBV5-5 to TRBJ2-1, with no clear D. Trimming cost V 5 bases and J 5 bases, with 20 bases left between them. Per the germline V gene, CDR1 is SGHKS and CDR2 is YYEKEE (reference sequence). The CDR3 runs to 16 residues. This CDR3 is CASSFRFPSRDNEQFF. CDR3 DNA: TGTGCCAGCAGTTTTCGATTTCCAAGTCGGGACAATGAGCAGTTCTTC. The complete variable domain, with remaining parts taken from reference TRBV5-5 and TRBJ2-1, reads DAGVTQSPTHLIKTRGQQVTLRCSPISGHKSVSWYQQVLGQGPQFIFQYYEKEERGRGNFPDRFSARQFPNYSSELNVNALLLGDSALYLCASSFRFPSRDNEQFFGPGTRLTVL.

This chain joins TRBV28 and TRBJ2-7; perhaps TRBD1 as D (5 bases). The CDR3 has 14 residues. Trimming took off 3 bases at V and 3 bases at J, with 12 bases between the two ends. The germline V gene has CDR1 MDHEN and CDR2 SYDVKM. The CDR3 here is CASSFLRQLYEQYF. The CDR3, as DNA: TGTGCCAGCAGTTTCCTGAGACAGCTCTACGAGCAGTACTTC. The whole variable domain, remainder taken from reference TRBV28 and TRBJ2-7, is DVKVTQSSRYLVKRTGEKVFLECVQDMDHENMFWYRQDPGLGLRLIYFSYDVKMKEKGDIPEGYSVSREKKERFSLILESASTNQTSMYLCASSFLRQLYEQYFGPGTRLTVT.

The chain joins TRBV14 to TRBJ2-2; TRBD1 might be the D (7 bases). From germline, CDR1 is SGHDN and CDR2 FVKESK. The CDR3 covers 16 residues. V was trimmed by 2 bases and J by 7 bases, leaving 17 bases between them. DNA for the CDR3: TGTGCCAGCAGCCAATCATGGCAGGGGGGCCACGGGGAGCTGTTTTTT. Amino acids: CASSQSWQGGHGELFF. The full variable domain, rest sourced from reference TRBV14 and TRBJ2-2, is EAGVTQFPSHSVIEKGQTVTLRCDPISGHDNLYWYRRVMGKEIKFLLHFVKESKQDESGMPNNRFLAERTGGTYSTLKVQPAELEDSGVYFCASSQSWQGGHGELFFGEGSRLTVL.

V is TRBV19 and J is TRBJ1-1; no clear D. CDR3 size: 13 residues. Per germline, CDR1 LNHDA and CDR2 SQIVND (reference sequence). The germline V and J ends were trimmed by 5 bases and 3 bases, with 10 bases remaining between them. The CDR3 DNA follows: TGTGCCAGTAGTCGGGCATTGGACACTGAAGCTTTCTTT. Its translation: CASSRALDTEAFF.

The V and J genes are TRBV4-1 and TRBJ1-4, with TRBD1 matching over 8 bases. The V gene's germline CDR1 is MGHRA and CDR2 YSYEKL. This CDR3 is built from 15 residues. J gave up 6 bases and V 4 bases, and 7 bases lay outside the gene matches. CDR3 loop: CASSLSGTGYEKLFF. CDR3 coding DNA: TGCGCCAGCAGCCTATCCGGGACAGGCTATGAAAAACTGTTTTTT.

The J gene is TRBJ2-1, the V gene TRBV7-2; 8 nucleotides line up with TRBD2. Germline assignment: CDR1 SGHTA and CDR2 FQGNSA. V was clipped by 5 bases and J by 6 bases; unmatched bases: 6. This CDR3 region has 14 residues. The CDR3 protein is CASSPWTSLNEQFF. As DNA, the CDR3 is TGTGCCAGCAGCCCCTGGACTAGCCTCAATGAGCAGTTCTTC.

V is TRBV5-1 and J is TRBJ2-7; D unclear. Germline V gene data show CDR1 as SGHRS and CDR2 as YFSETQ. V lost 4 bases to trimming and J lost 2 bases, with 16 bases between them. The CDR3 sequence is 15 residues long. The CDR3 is CASSLRLLSPYEQYF. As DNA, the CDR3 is TGCGCCAGCAGCCTGAGATTACTTTCCCCCTACGAGCAGTACTTC.

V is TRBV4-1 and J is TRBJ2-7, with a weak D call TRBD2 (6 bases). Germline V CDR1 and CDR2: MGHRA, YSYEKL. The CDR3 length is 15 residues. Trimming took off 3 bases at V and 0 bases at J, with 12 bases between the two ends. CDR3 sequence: CASSHRRGHSYEQYF. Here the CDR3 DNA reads TGCGCCAGCAGCCATCGGAGGGGCCACTCCTACGAGCAGTACTTC.